These 6 T cell receptor beta chains were all obtained from the same sample, sequenced in a study of blood T cells in healthy people across ages. Using a J-beta primer mix together with a sample-barcoded 5' primer, a second PCR was run for about 7 to 12 cycles. TCRdb re-derived calls from the 5' RACE reads in MiXCR, one entry per CDR3 protein. This table holds roughly 1 million distinct CDR3 sequences, approximately 26% found once. The sample also formed part of further work on T cells of mothers and their children.

Input material: blood. Source of these receptors: a girl between 2 and 10 years old in good health.

The chain recombines TRBV28 with TRBJ2-7, with D hard to call. The CDR3 extends over 16 amino acids. Germline V gene sequence: CDR1 MDHEN, CDR2 SYDVKM. The germline V and J ends were trimmed by 8 bases and 0 bases, with 20 bases remaining between them. CDR3 protein: CASHSLGTVASYEQYF. The CDR3 nucleotides are TGTGCCAGCCACAGTTTAGGAACAGTGGCCTCCTACGAGCAGTACTTC. Full variable domain (rest looked up from reference TRBV28 and TRBJ2-7): DVKVTQSSRYLVKRTGEKVFLECVQDMDHENMFWYRQDPGLGLRLIYFSYDVKMKEKGDIPEGYSVSREKKERFSLILESASTNQTSMYLCASHSLGTVASYEQYFGPGTRLTVT.

This chain links TRBV7-9 with TRBJ1-1; 7 nucleotides line up with TRBD1. The germline gives CDR1 SEHNR, CDR2 FQNEAQ (reference sequence). Germline trimming cut 5 bases from V and 1 base from J; bases unmatched to any gene: 10. The CDR3 runs to 16 residues. The CDR3 nucleotides read TGTGCCAGCAGCCTTAGAGGGGGCCCGACGAACACTGAAGCTTTCTTT. This codes for CASSLRGGPTNTEAFF. The full variable domain, its missing parts supplied by reference TRBV7-9 and TRBJ1-1, is DTGVSQNPRHKITKRGQNVTFRCDPISEHNRLYWYRQTLGQGPEFLTYFQNEAQLEKSRLLSDRFSAERPKGSFSTLEIQRTEQGDSAMYLCASSLRGGPTNTEAFFGQGTRLTVV.

This clonotype occurred a few times. This chain uses TRBV27 with TRBJ2-2; no reliable D call. V was shortened by 2 bases and J by 0 bases, with 4 bases between the two germline ends. The CDR3 runs 14 residues. Germline assignment: CDR1 MNHEY and CDR2 SMNVEV (reference sequence). The CDR3 reads CASSLIANTGELFF. The CDR3 region has the DNA TGTGCCAGCAGTTTAATCGCGAACACCGGGGAGCTGTTTTTT.

The V gene is TRBV7-2, the J gene TRBJ1-1, with a possible D match to TRBD1 (6 bases). This CDR3 contains 14 residues. The germline V gene encodes CDR1 SGHTA and CDR2 FQGNSA. Trimming removed 5 bases from V and 1 base from J, with 11 bases in between. Here the CDR3 DNA reads TGTGCCAGCAGCACCGGGACAAGGAACACTGAAGCTTTCTTT. As protein: CASSTGTRNTEAFF.

The chain has TRBV29-1 and TRBJ2-5, with 10 bases fitting TRBD1. The J call could be wrong; TRBJ2-7 is a better fit for the DNA end. CDR1 SQVTM and CDR2 ANQGSEA come from the germline V gene. This CDR3 region has 16 residues. CDR3 residues: CSVEGGGDRGACEQYF. The CDR3 DNA follows: TGCAGCGTTGAGGGCGGTGGGGACAGGGGTGCTTGCGAGCAGTACTTC.

The chain links TRBV4-3 to TRBJ1-2; no clear D gene. The CDR3 covers 14 residues. V was clipped by 1 base and J by 7 bases, with 13 bases between them. Germline CDR1 LGHNA, CDR2 YSLEER. CDR3 DNA: TGCGCCAGCAGCCAAGGGAGGGAGAAAGGTGGCTACACCTTC. The encoded protein is CASSQGREKGGYTF.